The sequence of this T cell receptor (beta chain) was determined in a study of blood T cells in healthy people across ages. Every sample had a minimum of 7 million PBMCs isolated. Overall study findings and caveats: Calculation of diversity from one million T cells yielded estimates considered to be underestimates.

This clonotype was recorded only once. Its antigen is as yet unknown. CDR3 length: 16 residues. Germline-derived CDR1 and CDR2 are SGHVS and FQNEAQ. V was shortened by 0 bases and J by 1 base, with 11 bases between the two germline ends. A second 7 to 11 cycle PCR used barcoded and J-beta primers. TCRdb called the 5' RACE reads again in MiXCR, with one record for every CDR3 protein. The sample has 1,500,000 or so distinct CDR3 sequences, around 55% seen once. Sequencing was done on a sample of blood. The TCR originated in a young man in good health. The chain is built from TRBV7-8 and TRBJ2-3; D remains ambiguous. The CDR3 DNA sequence: TGTGCCAGCAGCTTAGCGCCGGAGCGCCGCACAGATACGCAGTATTTT. This codes for CASSLAPERRTDTQYF.